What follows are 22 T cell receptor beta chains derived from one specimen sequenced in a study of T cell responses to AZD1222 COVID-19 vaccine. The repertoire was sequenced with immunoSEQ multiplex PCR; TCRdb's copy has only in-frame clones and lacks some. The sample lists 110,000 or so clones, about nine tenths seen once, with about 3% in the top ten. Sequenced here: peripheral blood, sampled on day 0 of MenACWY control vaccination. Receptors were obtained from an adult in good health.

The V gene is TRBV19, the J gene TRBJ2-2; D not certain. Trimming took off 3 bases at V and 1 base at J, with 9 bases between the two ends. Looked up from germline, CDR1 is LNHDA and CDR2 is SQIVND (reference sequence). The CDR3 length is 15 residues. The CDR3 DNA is TGTGCCAGTAGTATGGGCCAGATGAACACCGGGGAGCTGTTTTTT. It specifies CASSMGQMNTGELFF.

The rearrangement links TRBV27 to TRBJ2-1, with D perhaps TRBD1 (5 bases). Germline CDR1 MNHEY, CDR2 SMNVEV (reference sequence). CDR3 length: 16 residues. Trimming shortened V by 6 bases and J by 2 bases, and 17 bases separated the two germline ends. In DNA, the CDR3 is TGTGCCAGCAGACTAAAAACGGGCAGGGCCTACAATGAGCAGTTCTTC. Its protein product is CASRLKTGRAYNEQFF.

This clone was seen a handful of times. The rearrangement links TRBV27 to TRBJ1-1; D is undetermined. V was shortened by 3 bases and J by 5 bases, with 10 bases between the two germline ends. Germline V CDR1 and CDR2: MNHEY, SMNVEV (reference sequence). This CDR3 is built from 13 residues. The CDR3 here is CASSFYAATEAFF. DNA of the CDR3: TGTGCCAGCAGTTTCTACGCAGCGACTGAAGCTTTCTTT.

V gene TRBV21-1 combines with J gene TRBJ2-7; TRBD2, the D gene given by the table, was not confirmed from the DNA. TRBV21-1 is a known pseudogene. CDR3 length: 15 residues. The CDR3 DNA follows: TGTGCCAGCAGCAAAGAAGGCGGGACTCCCTACGAGCAGTACTTC. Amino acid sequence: CASSKEGGTPYEQYF.

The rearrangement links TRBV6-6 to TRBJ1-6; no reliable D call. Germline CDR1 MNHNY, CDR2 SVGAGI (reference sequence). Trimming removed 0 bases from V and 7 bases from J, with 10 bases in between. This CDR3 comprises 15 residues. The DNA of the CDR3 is TGTGCCAGCAGTTACTCGCTAGGTCTGAATTCACCCCTCCACTTT. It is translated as CASSYSLGLNSPLHF.

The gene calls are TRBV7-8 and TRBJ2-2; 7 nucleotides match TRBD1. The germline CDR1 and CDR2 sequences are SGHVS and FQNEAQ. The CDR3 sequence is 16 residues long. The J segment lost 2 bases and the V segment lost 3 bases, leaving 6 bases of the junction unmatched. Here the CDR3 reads CASSFFRTGNTGELFF. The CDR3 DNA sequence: TGTGCCAGCAGCTTTTTCCGGACAGGCAACACCGGGGAGCTGTTTTTT. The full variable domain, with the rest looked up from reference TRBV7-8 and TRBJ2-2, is GAGVSQSPRYKVAKRGQDVALRCDPISGHVSLFWYQQALGQGPEFLTYFQNEAQLDKSGLPSDRFFAERPEGSVSTLKIQRTQQEDSAVYLCASSFFRTGNTGELFFGEGSRLTVL.

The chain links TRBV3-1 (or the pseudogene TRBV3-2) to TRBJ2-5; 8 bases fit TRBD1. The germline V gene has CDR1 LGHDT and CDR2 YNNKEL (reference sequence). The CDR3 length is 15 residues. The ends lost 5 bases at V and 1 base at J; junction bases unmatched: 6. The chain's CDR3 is CASSSGQGSQETQYF. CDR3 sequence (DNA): TGTGCCAGCAGCTCCGGACAGGGCTCCCAAGAGACCCAGTACTTC.

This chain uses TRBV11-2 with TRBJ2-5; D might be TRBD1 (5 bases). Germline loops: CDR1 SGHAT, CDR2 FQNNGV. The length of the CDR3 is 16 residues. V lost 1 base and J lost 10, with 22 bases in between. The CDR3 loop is CASSLGSRGGRSRQYF. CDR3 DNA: TGTGCCAGCAGCTTAGGGTCAAGGGGCGGACGATCTCGCCAGTACTTC.

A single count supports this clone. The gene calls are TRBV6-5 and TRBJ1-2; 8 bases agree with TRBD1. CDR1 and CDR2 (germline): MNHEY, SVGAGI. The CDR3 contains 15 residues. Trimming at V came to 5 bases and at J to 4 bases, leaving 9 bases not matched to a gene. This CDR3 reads CASSPTDRVPYGYTF. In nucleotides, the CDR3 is TGTGCCAGCAGTCCAACGGACAGGGTTCCCTATGGCTACACCTTC.

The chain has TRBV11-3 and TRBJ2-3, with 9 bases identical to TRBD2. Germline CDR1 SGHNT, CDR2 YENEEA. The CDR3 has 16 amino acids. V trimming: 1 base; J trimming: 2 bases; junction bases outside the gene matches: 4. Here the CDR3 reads CASSLGTSVNTDTQYF. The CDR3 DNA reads TGTGCCAGCAGCTTAGGGACTAGCGTCAACACAGATACGCAGTATTTT.

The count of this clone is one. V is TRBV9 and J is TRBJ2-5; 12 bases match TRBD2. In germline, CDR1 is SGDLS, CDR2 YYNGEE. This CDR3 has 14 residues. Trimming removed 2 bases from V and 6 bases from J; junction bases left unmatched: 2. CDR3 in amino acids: CASSVTSGGQTQYF. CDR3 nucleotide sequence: TGTGCCAGCAGCGTGACTAGCGGGGGTCAGACCCAGTACTTC.

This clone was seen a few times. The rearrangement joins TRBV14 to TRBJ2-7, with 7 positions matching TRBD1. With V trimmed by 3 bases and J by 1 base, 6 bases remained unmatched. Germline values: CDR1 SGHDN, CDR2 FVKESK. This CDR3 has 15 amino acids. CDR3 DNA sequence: TGTGCCAGCAGCCAGACGGACAGGAGATCCTACGAGCAGTACTTC. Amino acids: CASSQTDRRSYEQYF.

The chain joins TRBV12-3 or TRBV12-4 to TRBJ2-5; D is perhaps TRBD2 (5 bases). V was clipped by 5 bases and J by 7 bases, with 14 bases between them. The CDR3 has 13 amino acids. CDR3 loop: CASSQGPAGTQYF. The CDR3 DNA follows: TGTGCCAGCAGTCAAGGGCCTGCGGGGACCCAGTACTTC.

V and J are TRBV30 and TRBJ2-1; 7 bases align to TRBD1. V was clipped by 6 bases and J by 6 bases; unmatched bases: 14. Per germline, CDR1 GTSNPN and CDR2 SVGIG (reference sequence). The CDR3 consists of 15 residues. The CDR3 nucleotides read TGTGCCTGCCACCGTGGACAGGCTGGATCCAATGAGCAGTTCTTC. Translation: CACHRGQAGSNEQFF.

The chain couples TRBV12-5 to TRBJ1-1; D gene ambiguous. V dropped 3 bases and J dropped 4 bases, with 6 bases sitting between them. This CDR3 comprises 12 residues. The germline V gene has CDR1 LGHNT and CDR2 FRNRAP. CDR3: CASGLGVTEAFF. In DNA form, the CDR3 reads TGTGCTAGTGGTTTAGGAGTCACTGAAGCTTTCTTT.

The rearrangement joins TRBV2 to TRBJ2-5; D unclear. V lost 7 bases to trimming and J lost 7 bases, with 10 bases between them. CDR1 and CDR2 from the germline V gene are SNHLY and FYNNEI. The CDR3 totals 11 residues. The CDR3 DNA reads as TGTGCCAGCACCCGGAGTGGGACCCAGTACTTC. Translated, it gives CASTRSGTQYF. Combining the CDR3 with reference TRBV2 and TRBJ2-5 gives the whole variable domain EPEVTQTPSHQVTQMGQEVILRCVPISNHLYFYWYRQILGQKVEFLVSFYNNEISEKSEIFDDQFSVERPDGSNFTLKIRSTKLEDSAMYFCASTRSGTQYFGPGTRLLVL.

The CDR3 protein is CASSWRGPYYNEQFF. CDR3 bases: TGTGCCAGCAGCTGGCGGGGGCCCTACTACAATGAGCAGTTCTTC. The J gene is TRBJ2-1, the V gene TRBV5-6; D possibly corresponds to TRBD2 (7 bases). Trimming stripped 3 bases from V and 3 bases from J, with 13 bases between. CDR3 length: 15 amino acids. The germline V gene encodes CDR1 SGHDT and CDR2 YYEEEE.

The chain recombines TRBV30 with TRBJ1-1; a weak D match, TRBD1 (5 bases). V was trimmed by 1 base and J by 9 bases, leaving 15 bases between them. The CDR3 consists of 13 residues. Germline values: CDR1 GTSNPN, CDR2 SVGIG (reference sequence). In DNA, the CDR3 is TGTGCCTGGAGTGCTGGCGGCAGGGAGAAAGCTTTCTTT. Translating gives CAWSAGGREKAFF.

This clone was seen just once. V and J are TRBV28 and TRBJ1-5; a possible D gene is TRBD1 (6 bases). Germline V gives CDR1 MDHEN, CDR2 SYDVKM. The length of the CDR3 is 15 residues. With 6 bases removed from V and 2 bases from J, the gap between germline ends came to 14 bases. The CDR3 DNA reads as TGTGCCAGCAGGGAAGGGGGTTTACGCAATCAGCCCCAGCATTTT. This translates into CASREGGLRNQPQHF.

The CDR3 DNA is TGTGCCAGCAGCCAAGGGGCCATACGTGAAAAACTGTTTTTT. This translates into CASSQGAIREKLFF. The chain has TRBV7-2 and TRBJ1-4, with D possibly TRBD1 on 5 matching bases. CDR1 SGHTA and CDR2 FQGNSA come from the germline V gene. The CDR3 consists of 14 residues. The V end was cut by 5 bases, the J end by 7 bases, with 14 bases between.

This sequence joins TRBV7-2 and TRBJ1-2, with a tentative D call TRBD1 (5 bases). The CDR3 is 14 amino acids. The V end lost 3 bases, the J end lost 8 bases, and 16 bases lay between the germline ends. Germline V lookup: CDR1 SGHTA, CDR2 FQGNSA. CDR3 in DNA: TGTGCCAGCAGCTTTGCGGGGCTATCGGCGGGCTACACCTTC. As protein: CASSFAGLSAGYTF.

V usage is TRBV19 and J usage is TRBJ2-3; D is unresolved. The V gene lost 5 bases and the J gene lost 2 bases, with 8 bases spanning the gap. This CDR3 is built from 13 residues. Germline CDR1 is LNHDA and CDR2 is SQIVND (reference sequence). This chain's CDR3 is CASSPTATDTQYF. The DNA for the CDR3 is TGTGCCAGTAGTCCTACAGCCACAGATACGCAGTATTTT.